This T cell receptor (beta chain) originates from a study of cytotoxic CD8 clonotypes in ibrutinib-treated CLL. General study results and limits: Stable or contracted on treatment, public clonotypes were also uncommon.

Measured with immunoSEQ multiplex PCR; TCRdb has only the in-frame clones, and not every one. The profile shows 45,000 to 55,000 clones, around half of them singletons. As for this clone: The antigen remains undetermined.

The CDR3 loop spans 13 amino acids. After removal of 7 bases from V and 2 bases from J, the junction contained 2 bases not matched to a gene. Germline CDR1 reads LNHDA; CDR2 reads SQIVND (reference sequence). Source: PBMCs, taken after 12 months of ibrutinib treatment. The sequence came from a human donor with chronic lymphocytic leukemia. V and J are TRBV19 and TRBJ1-2, with TRBD1 matching 9 bases. The CDR3 region has the DNA TGTGCCAGTAATGACAGGGGGAACTATGGCTACACCTTC. This gives the protein CASNDRGNYGYTF.